The rows below give T cell receptor beta chains drawn from one sample of a study of tumor-infiltrating lymphocytes in primary liver carcinoma. TCRdb called the multiplex PCR reads again in MiXCR, with one record for every CDR3 protein. The sample has 300,000 to 350,000 distinct CDR3 sequences, less than 70% seen once. Input material: peripheral blood. These receptors came from a man aged 35 to 55 with primary liver carcinoma and hepatitis B virus infection. Each CDR3 is given with its conserved first and last residue. The D gene is left open where the match is weak. Not all rows give a size; the values are once, few, many and, for expanded clones, a class.

V gene,J gene,D gene,clone size,CDR3 DNA,CDR3 protein
TRBV6-1,TRBJ1-5,-,many,TGTGCCAGCAGTGAACAGGGACAGCCCCAGCATTTT,CASSEQGQPQHF
TRBV11-2,TRBJ1-5,TRBD1,many,TGTGCCAGCAGCTCGGGACAGGGTTGGCAGCCCCAGCATTTT,CASSSGQGWQPQHF
TRBV28,TRBJ2-5,-,few,TGTGCCAGCAGACTCCGTGGGATAGAGACCCAGTACTTC,CASRLRGIETQYF
TRBV4-3,TRBJ2-7,TRBD2,few,TGCGCCAGCAGCCAAGATCGAAGCGGGAGAAGGTACGAGCAGTACTTC,CASSQDRSGRRYEQYF
TRBV11-2,TRBJ2-7,-,-,TGTGTAAGCAGCTTAGGCGAGTACGAGCAGTACTTC,CVSSLGEYEQYF
TRBV6-5,TRBJ2-3,-,few,TGTGCCAGCAGTTACTCGGGACTTAGTTTTGATACGCAGTATTTT,CASSYSGLSFDTQYF
TRBV5-4,TRBJ1-5,TRBD1,-,TGTGCCAGCACCCAGGGGGCAAGTCAGCCCCAGCATTTT,CASTQGASQPQHF
TRBV11-1,TRBJ2-5,-,once,TGTGCCAGCAGCTTATCAGGGATCCCACAAGAGACGCAGTACTTC,CASSLSGIPQETQYF
TRBV11-2,TRBJ2-7,-,-,TGTGCCAACAGCCTCCCCTTTTCCTACGAGGAGTACTTC,CANSLPFSYEEYF
TRBV12-3/TRBV12-4,TRBJ2-3,-,many,TGTGCCAGCAGTTTAGGCGGGATGAGCACAGATACGCAGTATTTT,CASSLGGMSTDTQYF
TRBV5-4,TRBJ1-1,-,-,TGTGCCAGCAGCTTGGCCAAGGCAAACACTGAAGCTTTCTTT,CASSLAKANTEAFF
TRBV5-1,TRBJ2-7,TRBD2,few,TGCGCCAGCAGCTTGGTGGCTAGCGGGAGTCACGAGCAGTACTTC,CASSLVASGSHEQYF
TRBV10-1,TRBJ2-1,-,-,TGCGTCAGCAGTGATCAGGGGCTGGGTGAGCAGTTCTTC,CVSSDQGLGEQFF
TRBV6-1,TRBJ1-5,-,many,TGTGCCAGCAGTGGGGGGGGAGGGCATCAGCCCCAGCATTTT,CASSGGGGHQPQHF
TRBV5-6,TRBJ2-1,TRBD2,-,TGTACCAGCAGCTCTCCAACTAGCGGGATGCTCCCAACTGAGCACTTCTTC,CTSSSPTSGMLPTEHFF
TRBV7-9,TRBJ2-2,-,-,TGTGCCAGCAGCTTAAGAGAGGACGGGGAGCTGTTTTTT,CASSLREDGELFF
TRBV28,TRBJ2-7,-,-,TGTGCCAGCAGTGCAGCCTACGAGCAGTACTTC,CASSAAYEQYF
TRBV24-1,TRBJ1-2,-,-,TGTGCCACCAGTGATTCGGAGGATGGCTACACCTTC,CATSDSEDGYTF
TRBV20-1,TRBJ2-5,-,-,TGCAGTGCTAACCCCTTAGAGGGAGAGGGTCAAGAGACCCAGTACTTC,CSANPLEGEGQETQYF
TRBV7-9,TRBJ2-7,TRBD2,-,TGTGCCAGCAGCTTCCTGGGAGGGGAGATGGACGAGCAGTACTTC,CASSFLGGEMDEQYF